The TCR beta chain described here comes from a study of T cell responses to AZD1222 COVID-19 vaccine. TCRdb keeps only in-frame clones here, not all; method: immunoSEQ multiplex PCR. This sample carries about 130,000 clones, more than 90% of them seen once, and the ten largest clones take 1.1%. This clone has only one observation. Its antigen remains unknown. Germline CDR1 and CDR2: GTSNPN and SVGIG (reference sequence). V shed 2 bases, J shed 5 bases, and the junction held 8 bases outside the gene matches. This CDR3 is built from 14 residues. Regarding the study as a whole: Vaccination with two AZD1222 doses was followed by a rise in Spike-specific TCR breadth and depth.

This receptor was taken from an adult who received the AZD1222 COVID-19 vaccine. Material: peripheral blood, obtained 28 days after the second AZD1222 dose. J is TRBJ2-5 and V is TRBV30; TRBD2 matches 7 bases. CDR3 DNA sequence: TGTGCCTGGAGTCGCGCGGGGGTTGGGGAGACCCAGTACTTC. Protein sequence: CAWSRAGVGETQYF.